This is a list of T cell receptor beta chains from one sample in a study of blood T cell repertoires in COVID-19. Libraries were prepared by immunoSEQ multiplex PCR; TCRdb keeps only in-frame clonotypes and omits some of them. The table has roughly 64,000 clones, about 79% seen once. The material sequenced was peripheral blood. The receptors originated from a woman aged 55-75 years with acute or convalescent COVID-19. The CDR3 runs from the conserved cysteine through the conserved F or W. A D gene is named only where the DNA matches it firmly. Expanded clones get a size class; other rows say once, few or many, or leave the size out.

V,D,J,size,DNA,CDR3
TRBV6-2/TRBV6-3,.,TRBJ1-2,.,TGTGCCAGCAGTTACGGCGGTGCGGGCGGCTACACCTTC,CASSYGGAGGYTF
TRBV6-1,.,TRBJ1-1,.,TGTGCCAGCAGTGAAGGCAGGGGCACTGAAGCTTTCTTT,CASSEGRGTEAFF
TRBV5-1,.,TRBJ2-3,.,TGCGCCAGCAGCTATGACATCAGTACCACAGATACGCAGTATTTT,CASSYDISTTDTQYF
TRBV3-1/TRBV3-2,.,TRBJ1-2,.,TGTGCCAGCAGTCCTAACAGGGCCCCAAGTGGGGGCTACACCTTC,CASSPNRAPSGGYTF
TRBV5-1,.,TRBJ1-1,.,TGCGCCAGCAGCATACACTCAGGGGTCGGGAACACTGAAGCTTTCTTT,CASSIHSGVGNTEAFF
TRBV2,TRBD2,TRBJ2-5,few,TGTGCCAGCAGTGAAGCGCGTTGGGGGGGGACCCAGTACTTC,CASSEARWGGTQYF
TRBV10-2,TRBD1,TRBJ2-3,.,TGCGCCAGCAGTGAGTGGCAGGGGGCCACAGATACGCAGTATTTT,CASSEWQGATDTQYF
TRBV3-1/TRBV3-2,TRBD2,TRBJ2-7,.,TGTGCCAGCAGCCGTACTAGCGGGGGGCGGTACGAGCAGTACTTC,CASSRTSGGRYEQYF
TRBV7-3,.,TRBJ2-1,.,TGTGCCAGCAGCCCCTTAGCGAACTCCTACAATGAGCAGTTCTTC,CASSPLANSYNEQFF
TRBV10-1,TRBD1,TRBJ2-7,.,TGCGCCAGCAGTGAAGCCCCCGTCGACAGGGCGAGCTCCTACGAGCAGTACTTC,CASSEAPVDRASSYEQYF
TRBV5-6,.,TRBJ2-1,few,TGTGCCAGCAGCTTGAGCGGGTCGGCCTACAATGAGCAGTTCTTC,CASSLSGSAYNEQFF
TRBV7-2,.,TRBJ2-7,.,TGTGCCAGCAGCTCTTTGGGGCGCGAGCAGTACTTC,CASSSLGREQYF
TRBV6-5,TRBD1,TRBJ1-6,.,TGTGCCAGCAGTTACCGGGACAGGGGGCGGACCCTCCACTTT,CASSYRDRGRTLHF
TRBV19,TRBD1,TRBJ1-5,.,TGTGCCAGTAGCACAGGGGGCGTAGAACAGCCCCAGCATTTT,CASSTGGVEQPQHF
TRBV6-6,.,TRBJ1-1,.,TGTGCCAGCACCCGATACAGGACAGACCCCTCTGAAGCTTTCTTT,CASTRYRTDPSEAFF
TRBV14,.,TRBJ2-2,.,TGTGCCAGCAGCCAAGATCCGGTTCGATCCGGGGAGCTGTTTTTT,CASSQDPVRSGELFF
TRBV2,TRBD2,TRBJ2-3,.,TGTGCCAGCAAGGGGACTAGCGGGGCCACAGATACGCAGTATTTT,CASKGTSGATDTQYF
TRBV15,TRBD2,TRBJ2-6,.,TGTGCCACCAGCAGGGACCTAGCGGGGGGGTTTGGGGCCAACGTCCTGACTTTC,CATSRDLAGGFGANVLTF
TRBV5-1,TRBD1,TRBJ1-1,once,TGCGCCAGCAGCGGCGGACAGGCGAACACTGAAGCTTTCTTT,CASSGGQANTEAFF
TRBV15,TRBD2,TRBJ2-3,.,TGTGCCACCAGCAGAAGACTAGCGGGGGGAACAGATACGCAGTATTTT,CATSRRLAGGTDTQYF